One sample yielded the 20 T cell receptor beta chains listed below, sequenced in a study of blood T cell repertoires in COVID-19. The assay was immunoSEQ multiplex PCR, and TCRdb's table has in-frame clones only and misses some. The sample has 300,000 to 450,000 clones, about 90% seen once. Sequencing used PBMCs or T cells enriched from blood (not recorded which). The receptors derive from a woman in her twenties or thirties who had recovered from COVID-19.

The count of this clone is one. The genes are TRBV27 and TRBJ2-7, with 10 bases lining up with TRBD2. Trimming removed 3 bases from V and 3 bases from J; junction bases left unmatched: 5. The CDR3 length is 15 residues. The germline V gene has CDR1 MNHEY and CDR2 SMNVEV (reference sequence). CDR3 loop: CASSFVAGGHYEQYF. CDR3 in DNA: TGTGCCAGCAGTTTCGTAGCGGGGGGCCACTACGAGCAGTACTTC.

The V call is TRBV2, the J call TRBJ1-4; the D gene is possibly TRBD1 (6 bases). The CDR3 loop spans 12 amino acids. V gave up 8 bases and J gave up 8 bases, with 12 bases separating them. The germline CDR1 and CDR2 sequences are SNHLY and FYNNEI. CDR3 sequence reads: CASGGSREKLFF. Here the CDR3 DNA reads TGTGCCAGCGGGGGCTCGAGGGAAAAACTGTTTTTT.

This rearrangement joins TRBV18 to TRBJ1-1; TRBD1 aligns across 11 bases. Germline V gives CDR1 KGHSH, CDR2 LQKENI. Trimming cost V 3 bases and J 4 bases; bases outside gene matches: 10. The CDR3 has 17 amino acids. In nucleotides, the CDR3 is TGTGCCAGCTCACCGACGGGACAGGGGGGGGGCGGCACTGAAGCTTTCTTT. Protein sequence: CASSPTGQGGGGTEAFF. The full variable domain, in which reference TRBV18 and TRBJ1-1 provide the parts outside the CDR3, is NAGVMQNPRHLVRRRGQEARLRCSPMKGHSHVYWYRQLPEEGLKFMVYLQKENIIDESGMPKERFSAEFPKEGPSILRIQQVVRGDSAAYFCASSPTGQGGGGTEAFFGQGTRLTVV.

About this clone: At one of its ends the junction is not consistent with the germline gene, which may arise from a read error. The rearrangement links TRBV3-1 (or the pseudogene TRBV3-2) to TRBJ2-1; D is undetermined. Germline-derived CDR1 and CDR2 are LGHDT and YNNKEL (reference sequence). The CDR3 extends over 15 amino acids. The CDR3 nucleotides read TGTGCCAGCAGCCAAGATCCGTTCCCAATCAATGAGCGGTTCTTC. Protein product: CASSQDPFPINERFF.

The chain joins TRBV5-1 to TRBJ2-1; 7 nucleotides match TRBD2. The germline gives CDR1 SGHRS, CDR2 YFSETQ. The CDR3 runs 17 residues. V was clipped by 4 bases and J by 4 bases; unmatched bases: 14. The CDR3, as DNA: TGCGCCAGCAGCGTATCCGGGACGGGGAGGGAATACAATGAGCAGTTCTTC. This translates into CASSVSGTGREYNEQFF.

This chain connects TRBV28 to TRBJ1-1; D may be TRBD1 (6 bases). Germline CDR1 reads MDHEN; CDR2 reads SYDVKM. V lost 8 bases and J 5 bases, leaving 12 bases between the germline ends. The length of the CDR3 is 12 residues. This chain's CDR3 is CASLGGRTEAFF. The CDR3 DNA follows: TGTGCCAGCCTAGGGGGTCGGACTGAAGCTTTCTTT.

This clone came up once. The V and J genes are TRBV11-2 and TRBJ1-1; D may be TRBD1 (6 bases). The V and J ends lost 4 bases and 5 bases respectively, with 11 bases between them. Germline V lookup: CDR1 SGHAT, CDR2 FQNNGV. This CDR3 has 13 residues. CDR3 loop: CASSSFDRTEAFF. The CDR3 DNA is TGTGCCAGCAGCTCCTTCGACAGGACTGAAGCTTTCTTT.

This clone was detected a few times. The chain employs TRBV19 and TRBJ1-5; TRBD1 matches at 9 bases. This CDR3 has 16 amino acids. Trimming at V came to 3 bases and at J to 2 bases, leaving 5 bases not matched to a gene. Per the germline V gene, CDR1 is LNHDA and CDR2 is SQIVND (reference sequence). CDR3 amino acids: CASSIGDRVGNQPQHF. The CDR3 bases are TGTGCCAGTAGTATTGGGGACAGGGTTGGCAATCAGCCCCAGCATTTT. Looking up the rest from reference TRBV19 and TRBJ1-5 gives the full variable domain: DGGITQSPKYLFRKEGQNVTLSCEQNLNHDAMYWYRQDPGQGLRLIYYSQIVNDFQKGDIAEGYSVSREKKESFPLTVTSAQKNPTAFYLCASSIGDRVGNQPQHFGDGTRLSIL.

The genes are TRBV7-2 and TRBJ2-7; D unresolved. Germline values: CDR1 SGHTA, CDR2 FQGNSA. This CDR3 has 15 amino acids. Between the trimmed V and J ends, which lost 0 bases and 0 bases, there was a span of 9 bases. CDR3 region: CASSLAAETSYEQYF. Here the CDR3 DNA reads TGTGCCAGCAGCTTAGCCGCGGAGACCTCCTACGAGCAGTACTTC.

This chain connects TRBV9 to TRBJ1-2; tentative D call: TRBD1 (6 bases). The germline CDR1 and CDR2 sequences are SGDLS and YYNGEE. V was clipped by 0 bases and J by 2 bases, with 20 bases between them. The CDR3 is 18 residues long. CDR3 residues: CASSVGSGTPQTNYGYTF. CDR3 bases: TGTGCCAGCAGCGTAGGCTCCGGGACACCACAAACGAACTATGGCTACACCTTC.

V and J are TRBV5-6 and TRBJ2-2, with 9 bases identical to TRBD1. CDR1 SGHDT and CDR2 YYEEEE come from the germline V gene. J gave up 6 bases and V 4 bases, and 10 bases lay outside the gene matches. The CDR3 length is 16 residues. The DNA of the CDR3 is TGTGCCAGCAGCCCCCCCCGGGACAGGGTGGCCGGGGAGCTGTTTTTT. Translation: CASSPPRDRVAGELFF.

The CDR3 DNA is TGTGCCAGCAGTGAACAGGGGACTGGCTACACCTTC. Its protein is CASSEQGTGYTF. V usage is TRBV2 and J usage is TRBJ1-2; the D gene is possibly TRBD1 (6 bases). This CDR3 has 12 residues. Germline assignment: CDR1 SNHLY and CDR2 FYNNEI. V was pared by 2 bases and J by 7 bases, with 8 bases between.

The gene calls are TRBV10-1 and TRBJ2-7; the D gene is possibly TRBD1 (5 bases). The CDR3 covers 12 residues. Germline assignment: CDR1 WNHNN and CDR2 SYGVQD (reference sequence). V dropped 2 bases and J dropped 4 bases, with 6 bases sitting between them. This CDR3 is CASSEQGYEQYF. In nucleotides, the CDR3 is TGCGCCAGCAGTGAGCAGGGTTACGAGCAGTACTTC.

This clone was detected only once. J is TRBJ1-4 and V is TRBV9, with 10 bases identical to TRBD1. Germline V gene sequence: CDR1 SGDLS, CDR2 YYNGEE. The CDR3 extends over 17 amino acids. The J segment lost 8 bases and the V segment lost 4 bases, leaving 14 bases of the junction unmatched. CDR3 DNA sequence: TGTGCCAGCAGCCCTAGGGAGTCGGGACAGGGGCGGGAAAAACTGTTTTTT. It encodes CASSPRESGQGREKLFF. The full variable domain, completed using reference TRBV9 and TRBJ1-4, is DSGVTQTPKHLITATGQRVTLRCSPRSGDLSVYWYQQSLDQGLQFLIQYYNGEERAKGNILERFSAQQFPDLHSELNLSSLELGDSALYFCASSPRESGQGREKLFFGSGTQLSVL.

V and J are TRBV5-1 and TRBJ2-3; D is possibly TRBD2 (6 bases). Trimming left V 10 bases short and J 0 bases short, with 12 bases between. This CDR3 comprises 13 residues. Germline V gene data show CDR1 as SGHRS and CDR2 as YFSETQ. CDR3 nucleotides: TGCGCCTCGGGACTGGCCAGCACAGATACGCAGTATTTT. The encoded protein is CASGLASTDTQYF. The complete variable domain, with remaining parts taken from reference TRBV5-1 and TRBJ2-3, reads KAGVTQTPRYLIKTRGQQVTLSCSPISGHRSVSWYQQTPGQGLQFLFEYFSETQRNKGNFPGRFSGRQFSNSRSEMNVSTLELGDSALYLCASGLASTDTQYFGPGTRLTVL.

This chain joins TRBV2 and TRBJ1-4; 8 nucleotides match TRBD1. CDR3 length: 13 amino acids. Germline CDR1 is SNHLY and CDR2 is FYNNEI. V shed 6 bases, J shed 13 bases, and the junction held 10 bases outside the gene matches. The CDR3: CASRLQGASLLFF. For the CDR3, the DNA is TGTGCCAGCAGGCTCCAGGGGGCTTCTTTACTGTTTTTT.

The chain carries TRBV27 and TRBJ1-5; tentative D call: TRBD1 (5 bases). This CDR3 is built from 16 residues. The ends were cut back, 6 bases at V and 3 bases at J, with 18 bases in the middle. Per the germline V gene, CDR1 is MNHEY and CDR2 is SMNVEV (reference sequence). The CDR3 DNA is TGTGCCAGCAGACGCCAGGGTTCGGAGTTCAATCAGCCCCAGCATTTT. Amino acids: CASRRQGSEFNQPQHF.

CDR3 nucleotides: TGTGCCAGCAGCTTCCCCCTTGAAAAACTGTTTTTT. Residues: CASSFPLEKLFF. The chain joins TRBV7-9 to TRBJ1-4; D gene ambiguous. Germline V gene lookup returns CDR1 SEHNR and CDR2 FQNEAQ (reference sequence). V lost 3 bases and J 7 bases, leaving 6 bases between the germline ends. The CDR3 is 12 residues long.

The chain joins TRBV9 to TRBJ2-5; 11 bases agree with TRBD2. Germline CDR1 and CDR2: SGDLS and YYNGEE. The CDR3 has 16 residues. The V gene end was trimmed by 4 bases and the J gene end by 5 bases; junction bases not matched to a gene: 10. The CDR3 bases are TGTGCCAGCAGCCCCCGAACTAGCGGGGGTGGGGAGACCCAGTACTTC. It yields the protein CASSPRTSGGGETQYF. Drawing the rest from reference TRBV9 and TRBJ2-5, the complete variable domain is DSGVTQTPKHLITATGQRVTLRCSPRSGDLSVYWYQQSLDQGLQFLIQYYNGEERAKGNILERFSAQQFPDLHSELNLSSLELGDSALYFCASSPRTSGGGETQYFGPGTRLLVL.

The rearrangement links TRBV5-1 to TRBJ1-1, with TRBD1 as a possible D gene (5 bases). V shed 3 bases and J shed 0 bases, with 21 bases lying between them. Germline V gene data show CDR1 as SGHRS and CDR2 as YFSETQ. The CDR3 runs 18 residues. Here the CDR3 reads CASSSGDRPLHMNTEAFF. CDR3 nucleotides: TGCGCCAGCAGCTCAGGAGACAGACCTCTCCACATGAACACTGAAGCTTTCTTT.